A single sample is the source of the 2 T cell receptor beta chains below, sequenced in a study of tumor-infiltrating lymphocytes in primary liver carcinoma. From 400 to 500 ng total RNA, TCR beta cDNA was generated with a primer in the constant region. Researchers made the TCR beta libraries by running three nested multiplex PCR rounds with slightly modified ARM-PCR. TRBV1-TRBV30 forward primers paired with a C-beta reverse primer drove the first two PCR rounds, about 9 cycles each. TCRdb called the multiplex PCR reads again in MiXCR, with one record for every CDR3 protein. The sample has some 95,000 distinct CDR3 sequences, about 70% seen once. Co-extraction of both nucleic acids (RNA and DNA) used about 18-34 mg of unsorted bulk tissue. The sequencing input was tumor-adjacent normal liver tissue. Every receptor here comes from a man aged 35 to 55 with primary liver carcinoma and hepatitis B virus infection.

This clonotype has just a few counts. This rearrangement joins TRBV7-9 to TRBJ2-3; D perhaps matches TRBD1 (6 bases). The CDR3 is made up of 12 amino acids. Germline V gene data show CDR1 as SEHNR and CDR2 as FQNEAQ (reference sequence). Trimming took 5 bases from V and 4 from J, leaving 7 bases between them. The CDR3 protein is CASSPGADTQYF. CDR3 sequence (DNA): TGTGCCAGCAGCCCAGGGGCAGATACGCAGTATTTT.

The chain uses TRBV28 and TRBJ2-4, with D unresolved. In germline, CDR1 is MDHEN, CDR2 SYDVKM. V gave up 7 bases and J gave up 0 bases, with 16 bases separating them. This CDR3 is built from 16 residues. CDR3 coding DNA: TGTGCCAGCACCCCCAACGCGTCACTAGCCAAAAACATTCAGTACTTC. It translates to CASTPNASLAKNIQYF.